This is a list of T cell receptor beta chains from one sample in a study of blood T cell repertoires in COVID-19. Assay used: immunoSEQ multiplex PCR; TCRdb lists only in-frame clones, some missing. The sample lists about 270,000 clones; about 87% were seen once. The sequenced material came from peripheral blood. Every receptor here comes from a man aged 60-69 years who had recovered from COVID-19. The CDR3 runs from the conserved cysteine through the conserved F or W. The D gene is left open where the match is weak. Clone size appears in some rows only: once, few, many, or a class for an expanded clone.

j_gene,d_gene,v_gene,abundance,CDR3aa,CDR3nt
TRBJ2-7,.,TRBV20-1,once,CSLPRTYEQYF,TGCAGTCTGCCGCGGACCTACGAGCAGTACTTC
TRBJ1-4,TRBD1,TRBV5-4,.,CASSLGQGNEKLFF,TGTGCCAGCAGCTTGGGACAGGGGAATGAAAAACTGTTTTTT
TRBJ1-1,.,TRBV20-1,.,CSATENTEAFF,TGCAGTGCAACTGAAAACACTGAAGCTTTCTTT
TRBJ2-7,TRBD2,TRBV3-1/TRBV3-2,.,CASSQDGSLAGGRSYEQYF,TGTGCCAGCAGCCAAGATGGGTCCCTAGCGGGGGGGCGTTCCTACGAGCAGTACTTC
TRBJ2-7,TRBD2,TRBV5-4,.,CASSTGLAGTAYEQYF,TGTGCCAGCAGCACGGGACTAGCGGGGACGGCCTACGAGCAGTACTTC
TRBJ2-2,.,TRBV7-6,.,CASSHPVGELFF,TGTGCCAGCAGCCACCCGGTCGGGGAGCTGTTTTTT
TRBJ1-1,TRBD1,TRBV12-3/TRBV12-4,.,CASRTGWGTEAFF,TGTGCCAGCAGGACAGGGTGGGGAACTGAAGCTTTCTTT
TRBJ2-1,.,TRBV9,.,CASSVPLGGASGNEQFF,TGTGCCAGCAGCGTCCCCCTGGGGGGGGCTAGTGGCAATGAGCAGTTCTTC
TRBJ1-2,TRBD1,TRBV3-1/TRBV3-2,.,CASSQKSQGQGAPYGYTF,TGTGCCAGCAGCCAAAAAAGTCAAGGACAGGGGGCTCCCTATGGCTACACCTTC
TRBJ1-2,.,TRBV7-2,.,CASSLDLNQDYGYTF,TGTGCCAGCAGCTTAGACCTAAATCAGGACTATGGCTACACCTTC
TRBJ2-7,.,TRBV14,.,CASSPRVDRAYEQYF,TGTGCCAGCAGCCCCCGGGTGGACAGAGCGTACGAGCAGTACTTC
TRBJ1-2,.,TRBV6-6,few,CASSTRVAIDYTF,TGTGCCAGCAGTACCAGGGTGGCGATTGACTACACCTTC
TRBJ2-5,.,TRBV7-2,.,CASSFLSGGKETQYF,TGTGCCAGCAGTTTCCTCTCTGGCGGAAAAGAGACCCAGTACTTC
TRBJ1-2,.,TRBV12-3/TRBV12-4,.,CASSLKKRYGYTF,TGTGCCAGCAGTTTAAAGAAGAGGTATGGCTACACCTTC
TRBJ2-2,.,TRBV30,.,CAWSTGYSTGELFF,TGTGCCTGGAGTACAGGGTATTCGACCGGGGAGCTGTTTTTT
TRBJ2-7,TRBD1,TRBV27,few,CASSFTDRSNEQYF,TGTGCCAGCAGTTTTACGGACAGGTCGAACGAGCAGTACTTC
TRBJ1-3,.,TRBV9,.,CASSVMWDLSSGNTIYF,TGTGCCAGCAGCGTAATGTGGGACTTGAGCTCTGGAAACACCATATATTTT
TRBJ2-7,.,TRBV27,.,CASSLGQGHEQYF,TGTGCCAGCAGTTTAGGGCAGGGCCACGAGCAGTACTTC
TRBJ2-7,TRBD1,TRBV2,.,CASSDWDRSSYEQYF,TGTGCCAGCAGTGATTGGGACAGGAGCTCCTACGAGCAGTACTTC
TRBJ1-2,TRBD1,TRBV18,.,CASSPRDSPSDGYTF,TGTGCCAGCTCACCAAGGGACAGCCCTTCGGATGGCTACACCTTC
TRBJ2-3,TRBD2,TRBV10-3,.,CAISQTSGYTDTQYF,TGTGCCATCAGCCAGACTAGCGGATACACAGATACGCAGTATTTT
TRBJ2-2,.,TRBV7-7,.,CASSLANRRNTGELFF,TGTGCTAGCAGCTTAGCAAACAGGCGGAACACCGGGGAGCTGTTTTTT
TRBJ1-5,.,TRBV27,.,CASRAGTIPNQPQHF,TGTGCCAGCAGGGCCGGGACAATTCCCAATCAGCCCCAGCATTTT
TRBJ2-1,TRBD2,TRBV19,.,CASSLSVQAGAKGNEQFF,TGTGCCAGTAGTCTATCTGTACAAGCGGGGGCAAAGGGTAATGAGCAGTTCTTC
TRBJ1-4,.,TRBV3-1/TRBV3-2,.,CASSPVPFATNEKLFF,TGTGCCAGCAGCCCGGTGCCCTTTGCAACTAATGAAAAACTGTTTTTT
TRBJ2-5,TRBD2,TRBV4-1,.,CASSRSGGERETQYF,TGCGCCAGCAGCCGTAGCGGGGGGGAACGGGAGACCCAGTACTTC
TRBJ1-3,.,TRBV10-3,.,CAISEAPPQGLSGNTIYF,TGTGCCATCAGTGAGGCCCCCCCGCAGGGGCTTTCTGGAAACACCATATATTTT
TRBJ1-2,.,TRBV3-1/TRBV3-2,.,CASSQELGARIYGYTF,TGTGCCAGCAGCCAAGAATTGGGGGCGCGGATCTATGGCTACACCTTC
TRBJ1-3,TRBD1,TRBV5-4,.,CASSIDRGAGNTIYF,TGTGCCAGCAGTATAGACAGGGGAGCTGGAAACACCATATATTTT